The 20 T cell receptor beta chains in this list originate from one sample, sequenced in a study of CD8+CD57+ T cells in acquired aplastic anemia. The TCR beta profiling, which covered VDJ combination and CDR3 sequence, was carried out using genomic DNA as the template. TCRdb re-called the reads through MiXCR, storing one row per CDR3 protein. The sample holds approximately 160,000 distinct CDR3 sequences, approximately 44% seen once. Sequencing used sorted CD4+, CD8+, or CD8+CD57+ T cells (not recorded which) from PBMCs. The origin of the receptors is a human donor in good health.

The CDR3 spells CASSLRGSRGQAFEQYF. The CDR3 nucleotides are TGTGCCAGCAGCTTAAGAGGAAGTCGGGGACAGGCCTTCGAGCAGTACTTC. J is TRBJ2-7 and V is TRBV11-1, with 8 positions matching TRBD1. Germline lookup yields CDR1 SGHAT and CDR2 FQDESV (reference sequence). The CDR3 is made up of 17 amino acids. J gave up 6 bases and V 2 bases, and 15 bases lay outside the gene matches.

This chain uses TRBV12-3 or TRBV12-4 with TRBJ1-5; TRBD1 agrees at 7 bases. The CDR3 loop spans 14 amino acids. V was pared by 6 bases and J by 3 bases, with 5 bases of the junction left unmatched. The CDR3: CASRGGQNNQPQHF. In nucleotides, the CDR3 is TGTGCCAGCAGGGGGGGACAGAACAATCAGCCCCAGCATTTT.

The V gene is TRBV7-2, the J gene TRBJ2-7; D is uncertain. CDR3 size: 14 residues. V shed 5 bases and J shed 4 bases, with 15 bases lying between them. Per the germline V gene, CDR1 is SGHTA and CDR2 is FQGNSA. In nucleotides, the CDR3 is TGTGCCAGCAGCCCCAGCCCCTCTTCATACGAGCAGTACTTC. This gives the protein CASSPSPSSYEQYF.

In this sample, this clonotype turned up many times. The genes are TRBV4-2 and TRBJ1-2; D is undetermined. The CDR3 is 12 amino acids. The germline V gene has CDR1 LGHNA and CDR2 YNFKEQ. Trimming took off 2 bases at V and 3 bases at J, with 4 bases between the two ends. CDR3 sequence (DNA): TGTGCCAGCAGCCAAAGTGACTATGGCTACACCTTC. Amino acids: CASSQSDYGYTF.

The V and J genes are TRBV20-1 and TRBJ2-3; 8 bases are shared with TRBD2. Germline CDR1 DFQATT, CDR2 SNEGSKA (reference sequence). The CDR3 extends over 15 amino acids. Trimming removed 4 bases from V and 6 bases from J; junction bases left unmatched: 12. This CDR3 is CSAKSGSKVADTQYF. The CDR3 DNA reads as TGCAGTGCTAAGAGCGGGAGTAAGGTGGCGGATACGCAGTATTTT.

V is TRBV12-3 or TRBV12-4 and J is TRBJ1-1; D perhaps matches TRBD1 (5 bases). This CDR3 is built from 13 residues. The germline V and J ends were trimmed by 5 bases and 8 bases, with 15 bases remaining between them. The CDR3 nucleotides read TGTGCCAGCAGTCAACTGCCTAAGGGGGAAGCTTTCTTT. This encodes CASSQLPKGEAFF.

The CDR3 region is CASSLGAGKYPYGYTF. The CDR3 coding sequence is TGTGCCAGCAGCTTAGGGGCAGGGAAGTACCCCTATGGCTACACCTTC. The chain joins TRBV7-9 to TRBJ1-2, with D possibly TRBD1 on 5 matching bases. This CDR3 comprises 16 residues. The germline V gene has CDR1 SEHNR and CDR2 FQNEAQ (reference sequence). Trimming cost V 1 base and J 4 bases, with 16 bases left between them. Using reference TRBV7-9 and TRBJ1-2 for the parts outside the CDR3, the full variable domain is DTGVSQNPRHKITKRGQNVTFRCDPISEHNRLYWYRQTLGQGPEFLTYFQNEAQLEKSRLLSDRFSAERPKGSFSTLEIQRTEQGDSAMYLCASSLGAGKYPYGYTFGSGTRLTVV.

In this sample, this clonotype turned up many times. The chain uses TRBV10-2 and TRBJ1-1; 8 nucleotides line up with TRBD1. Losses at the gene ends were 6 bases for V and 0 bases for J; bases not matched to a gene: 12. This CDR3 contains 17 residues. Germline values: CDR1 WSHSY, CDR2 SAAADI. CDR3 region: CASRAGGFGRMNTEAFF. CDR3 in DNA: TGCGCCAGCAGGGCAGGGGGCTTCGGCCGGATGAACACTGAAGCTTTCTTT.

With regard to this clonotype: A much larger clonotype is one base distant, so this may be a read error. CDR3 sequence: CASSLAVADIPSGYAF. The CDR3, as DNA: TGCGCCAGCAGCTTGGCCGTCGCAGACATTCCGAGTGGCTACGCCTTC. This chain connects TRBV5-1 to TRBJ1-2, with D unresolved. Looked up from germline, CDR1 is SGHRS and CDR2 is YFSETQ. This CDR3 is built from 16 residues.

This clonotype was picked up many times. The DNA of the CDR3 is TGTGCCAGCAGTGAGTGGAACCTTAGGCGGGAATCCTACGAGCAGTACTTC. It yields the protein CASSEWNLRRESYEQYF. The chain joins TRBV2 to TRBJ2-7, with D maybe TRBD2 (6 bases). The V end was cut by 3 bases, the J end by 1 base, with 19 bases between. The CDR3 is 17 residues long. Germline lookup yields CDR1 SNHLY and CDR2 FYNNEI.

This clonotype was recorded at least ten times. V is TRBV7-2 and J is TRBJ1-2; 10 nucleotides align to TRBD1. This CDR3 contains 14 residues. Trimming at V came to 4 bases and at J to 8 bases, leaving 7 bases not matched to a gene. CDR1 and CDR2 from the germline V gene are SGHTA and FQGNSA. The CDR3 here is CASSSQTGGSGYTF. The CDR3 coding sequence is TGTGCCAGCAGCTCTCAGACAGGGGGCTCAGGCTACACCTTC.

This clonotype showed up just a few times. V and J are TRBV6-1 and TRBJ1-5, with TRBD1 matching 8 bases. Germline lookup yields CDR1 MNHNS and CDR2 SASEGT. V was clipped by 6 bases and J by 6 bases; unmatched bases: 7. The CDR3 length is 14 residues. The CDR3 protein is CASRTGAGGQPQHF. CDR3 nucleotides: TGTGCCAGCAGGACAGGGGCCGGGGGTCAGCCCCAGCATTTT.

This clonotype occurred many times. The chain links TRBV29-1 to TRBJ2-3; D uncertain. Trimming left V 1 base short and J 7 bases short, with 12 bases between. This CDR3 spans 13 amino acids. CDR1 and CDR2 (germline): SQVTM, ANQGSEA. CDR3 sequence (DNA): TGCAGCGTTGAAGGAGAGAAAGGATATACGCAGTATTTT. Amino acid sequence: CSVEGEKGYTQYF.

The rearrangement links TRBV19 to TRBJ2-2; no firm D call. The CDR3 sequence is 13 residues long. With 7 bases removed from V and 4 bases from J, the gap between germline ends came to 10 bases. CDR1 is LNHDA, CDR2 SQIVND, per germline (reference sequence). CDR3 protein: CASTGYSTGELFF. CDR3 coding DNA: TGTGCCAGTACGGGTTATAGCACCGGGGAGCTGTTTTTT.

This clonotype was observed a few times. The chain couples TRBV6-1 to TRBJ2-7; D is possibly TRBD1 (5 bases). Per the germline V gene, CDR1 is MNHNS and CDR2 is SASEGT. Deletions cut 5 bases from V and 1 base from J, with 18 bases between. The CDR3 length is 16 residues. CDR3 amino acids: CASSPRTSPRSYEQYF. The CDR3, as DNA: TGTGCCAGCAGTCCCCGGACATCTCCCAGATCCTACGAGCAGTACTTC.

In the case of this clonotype: The CDR3 ends on some other residue instead of the conserved phenylalanine or tryptophan, so this is likely a read error. V and J are TRBV20-1 and TRBJ2-7; 11 bases are shared with TRBD2. J lost 6 bases, V lost 0 bases, and 16 bases had no gene match. The CDR3 spans 18 residues. Germline CDR1 reads DFQATT; CDR2 reads SNEGSKA (reference sequence). CDR3 sequence reads: CSAREPPLTSGSRSEQYS. In DNA form, the CDR3 reads TGCAGTGCTAGAGAACCGCCACTTACTAGCGGGAGTCGAAGCGAGCAGTACTCC.

This clonotype has only a few counts. This chain connects TRBV12-3 or TRBV12-4 to TRBJ1-1; TRBD1 might be the D (6 bases). V lost 5 bases and J lost 3, with 10 bases in between. There are 13 residues in the CDR3. The CDR3 is CASSIRGDTEAFF. The CDR3 DNA reads TGTGCCAGCAGTATAAGGGGGGACACTGAAGCTTTCTTT.

This clonotype has at least ten counts. The chain links TRBV6-1 to TRBJ1-5, with 7 bases aligning to TRBD1. The germline gives CDR1 MNHNS, CDR2 SASEGT. The junction had 5 bases not matched to a gene; V was cut back by 3 bases and J by 6 bases. The CDR3 extends over 14 amino acids. The CDR3 sequence: CASSDRGSPQPQHF. The CDR3 nucleotides read TGTGCCAGCAGTGACAGGGGGAGCCCTCAGCCCCAGCATTTT.

This rearrangement joins TRBV2 to TRBJ1-5; 8 positions agree with TRBD1. The CDR3 sequence is 15 residues long. CDR1 is SNHLY, CDR2 FYNNEI, per germline. Trimming removed 5 bases from V and 3 bases from J; junction bases left unmatched: 6. The CDR3 DNA reads TGTGCCAGCAGTTCCGGGACAGGTTTCAATCAGCCCCAGCATTTT. Protein: CASSSGTGFNQPQHF. The full variable domain, its missing parts supplied by reference TRBV2 and TRBJ1-5, is EPEVTQTPSHQVTQMGQEVILRCVPISNHLYFYWYRQILGQKVEFLVSFYNNEISEKSEIFDDQFSVERPDGSNFTLKIRSTKLEDSAMYFCASSSGTGFNQPQHFGDGTRLSIL.

The chain combines TRBV5-1 with TRBJ1-2; D may be TRBD1 (5 bases). V was pared by 5 bases and J by 5 bases, with 13 bases between. In germline, CDR1 is SGHRS, CDR2 YFSETQ. This CDR3 has 13 residues. CDR3 in amino acids: CASRQQGSYGYTF. CDR3 DNA sequence: TGCGCCAGCAGGCAGCAGGGAAGTTATGGCTACACCTTC.